Shown below are 12 T cell receptor beta chains from a single sample sequenced in a study of cytomegalovirus exposure and HLA in healthy donors. PCR primers comprised 60 Vbeta and 13 Jbeta primers. Produced via immunoSEQ multiplex PCR; TCRdb's table is partial and in-frame only. The sample holds roughly 150,000 clones; about 80% are singletons and the top ten take around 0.7%. Source material: PBMCs. The receptors here all came from a male donor in good health and CMV-seronegative.

The chain couples TRBV15 to TRBJ2-7, with D possibly matching TRBD2 (5 bases). This CDR3 has 13 amino acids. Trimming stripped 0 bases from V and 5 bases from J, with 8 bases between. Germline V CDR1 and CDR2: LNHNV, YYDKDF (reference sequence). CDR3 sequence: CATSRDPEDEQYF. The CDR3, as DNA: TGTGCCACCAGCAGAGATCCGGAGGACGAGCAGTACTTC.

This chain links TRBV19 with TRBJ2-3, with D possibly matching TRBD1 (6 bases). Germline values: CDR1 LNHDA, CDR2 SQIVND (reference sequence). The CDR3 contains 15 residues. V was pared by 6 bases and J by 2 bases, with 15 bases between. The CDR3 here is CASRLQGEVTDTQYF. Here the CDR3 DNA reads TGTGCCAGTAGATTACAGGGAGAGGTCACAGATACGCAGTATTTT.

V and J are TRBV9 and TRBJ2-1, with a weak D call TRBD2 (6 bases). V was clipped by 0 bases and J by 4 bases, with 11 bases between them. CDR3 length equals 15 residues. Germline V lookup: CDR1 SGDLS, CDR2 YYNGEE. The CDR3 DNA reads as TGTGCCAGCAGCGTAGCGGCAGGGAGGTACAATGAGCAGTTCTTC. Its protein product is CASSVAAGRYNEQFF.

The V call is TRBV5-1, the J call TRBJ1-2; D is uncertain. The V gene's germline CDR1 is SGHRS and CDR2 YFSETQ. The CDR3 spans 14 residues. Trimming removed 1 base at V and 4 bases at J, with 11 bases between. CDR3 sequence: CASSLIGGPYGYTF. The CDR3, as DNA: TGCGCCAGCAGCTTGATCGGCGGCCCCTATGGCTACACCTTC.

Only a few counts were recorded for this clone. CDR3 in amino acids: CSVAPNKNTEAFF. In DNA form, the CDR3 reads TGCAGCGTTGCCCCAAACAAGAACACTGAAGCTTTCTTT. The rearrangement uses TRBV29-1 and TRBJ1-1; D is unresolved. Germline CDR1 SQVTM, CDR2 ANQGSEA. The CDR3 has 13 amino acids. V was shortened by 4 bases and J by 1 base, with 10 bases between the two germline ends.

This rearrangement joins TRBV11-3 to TRBJ2-3; D is perhaps TRBD1 (6 bases). This CDR3 has 16 amino acids. The V gene's germline CDR1 is SGHNT and CDR2 YENEEA. With 1 base removed from V and 2 bases from J, the gap between germline ends came to 13 bases. Written as DNA, the CDR3 is TGTGCCAGCAGCTTAGTCCCGGACAGCAACACAGATACGCAGTATTTT. It yields the protein CASSLVPDSNTDTQYF.

CDR3: CASSAYDRNEPEAFF. The CDR3 DNA reads TGTGCCAGCAGCGCTTACGACAGGAACGAACCTGAAGCTTTCTTT. The chain recombines TRBV9 with TRBJ1-1; tentatively, D is TRBD1 (6 bases). The CDR3 runs to 15 residues. V lost 3 bases to trimming and J lost 6 bases, with 18 bases between them. Germline values: CDR1 SGDLS, CDR2 YYNGEE. Supplemented by reference TRBV9 and TRBJ1-1, the full variable domain reads DSGVTQTPKHLITATGQRVTLRCSPRSGDLSVYWYQQSLDQGLQFLIQYYNGEERAKGNILERFSAQQFPDLHSELNLSSLELGDSALYFCASSAYDRNEPEAFFGQGTRLTVV.

The J gene is TRBJ1-2, the V gene TRBV30; 9 bases align to TRBD1. J lost 3 bases, V lost 1 base, and 3 bases had no gene match. Germline V gene data show CDR1 as GTSNPN and CDR2 as SVGIG (reference sequence). CDR3 size: 14 residues. The CDR3: CAWSAGQGYYGYTF. The CDR3 bases are TGTGCCTGGAGTGCAGGACAGGGGTACTATGGCTACACCTTC.

This clone was counted a single time. The gene calls are TRBV30 and TRBJ1-1; possible D gene TRBD1, 5 bases. The V gene lost 1 base and the J gene lost 6 bases, with 9 bases spanning the gap. Germline V gene sequence: CDR1 GTSNPN, CDR2 SVGIG (reference sequence). The CDR3 spans 12 residues. CDR3 sequence (DNA): TGTGCCTGGAGTGGGGAAGGGGCTGAAGCTTTCTTT. It encodes CAWSGEGAEAFF.

This CDR3 reads CASSVSGSDSSNSGNTIYF. The CDR3 DNA sequence: TGTGCCAGCAGCGTATCAGGGTCCGACTCTTCCAACTCTGGAAACACCATATATTTT. The V gene is TRBV9, the J gene TRBJ1-3; the D gene is possibly TRBD1 (5 bases). Germline values: CDR1 SGDLS, CDR2 YYNGEE. The CDR3 sequence is 19 residues long. V was trimmed by 1 base and J by 0 bases, leaving 20 bases between them.

The V and J genes are TRBV27 and TRBJ2-7; D ambiguous. V lost 5 bases and J lost 5, with 28 bases in between. Germline CDR1 and CDR2: MNHEY and SMNVEV (reference sequence). CDR3 length equals 18 residues. The CDR3 DNA sequence: TGTGCCAGCAGTCCGCGCCAGAGGATGGAAGGCGTGCGCCACGAGCAGTACTTC. Protein product: CASSPRQRMEGVRHEQYF.

The chain employs TRBV19 and TRBJ1-5; TRBD1 agrees at 8 bases. With 5 bases clipped from V and 0 bases from J, the junction kept 6 bases outside the gene matches. This CDR3 is 16 amino acids long. Germline V gene sequence: CDR1 LNHDA, CDR2 SQIVND (reference sequence). The CDR3 protein is CASSPSDRGSNQPQHF. DNA for the CDR3: TGTGCCAGTAGTCCCTCAGACAGGGGTAGCAATCAGCCCCAGCATTTT.